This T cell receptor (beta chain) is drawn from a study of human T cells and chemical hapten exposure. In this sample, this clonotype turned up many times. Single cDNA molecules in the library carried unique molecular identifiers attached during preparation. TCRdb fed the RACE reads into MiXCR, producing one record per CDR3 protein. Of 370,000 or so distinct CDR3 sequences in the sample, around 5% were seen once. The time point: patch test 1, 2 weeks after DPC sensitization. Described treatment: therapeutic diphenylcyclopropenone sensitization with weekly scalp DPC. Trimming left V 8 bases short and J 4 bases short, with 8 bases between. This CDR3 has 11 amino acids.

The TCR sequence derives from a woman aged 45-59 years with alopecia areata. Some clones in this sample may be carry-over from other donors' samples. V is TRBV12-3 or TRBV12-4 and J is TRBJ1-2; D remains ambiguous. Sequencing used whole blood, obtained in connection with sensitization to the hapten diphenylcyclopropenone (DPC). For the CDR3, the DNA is TGTGCCAGCTCACTCGGCTATGGCTACACCTTC. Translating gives CASSLGYGYTF.